This T cell receptor (beta chain) was retrieved from a study of cytomegalovirus exposure and HLA in healthy donors. This PCR relied on a set of 60 Vbeta primers and 13 Jbeta primers. The method was immunoSEQ multiplex PCR; TCRdb's version includes in-frame clones alone and lacks a portion of them. Of 99,000 or so clones in the sample, around 83% were seen once. From germline, CDR1 is SGHAT and CDR2 FQNNGV. The length of the CDR3 is 19 residues. Trimming pared 1 base from V and 0 bases from J, leaving 18 bases between. The V and J genes are TRBV11-2 and TRBJ1-4; tentative D call: TRBD1 (5 bases). The sample taken for sequencing was PBMCs. This clonotype was sampled from a female donor in good health and CMV-seropositive. CDR3 protein: CASSLGRWGLGATNEKLFF. CDR3 DNA: TGTGCCAGCAGCTTAGGACGCTGGGGCTTGGGTGCAACTAATGAAAAACTGTTTTTT.